These 6 T cell receptor beta chains share one sample of origin, sequenced in a study of T cells in Graves' hyperthyroidism and ophthalmopathy (dated by TCRdb to the late 2010s). To prepare the library, multiplex PCR was applied. The reads were generated on an Illumina HiSeq 2000. The TCR beta CDR3 regions were amplified from the RNA transcripts. A first-round RT-PCR of the TCR CDR3 used the HTBI primer set with the Qiagen OneStep RT-PCR kit. In-frame beta chains were kept once TCRdb had trimmed the public reads at Q25 with fastp and called clones with MiXCR. Rows are combined by CDR3 protein, so each entry shows the most common genes and DNA. The sample yields 480,000 or so distinct CDR3 sequences; approximately 14% were counted once. Of the sample, under 20% is held by the ten largest clones. Sample: blood. These receptors all stem from a woman between 18 and 30 years old with Graves' hyperthyroidism.

The chain is built from TRBV12-3 or TRBV12-4 and TRBJ1-3; 7 bases are shared with TRBD1. V dropped 6 bases and J dropped 3; count of bases not matched to a gene: 8. This CDR3 contains 15 residues. In nucleotides, the CDR3 is TGTGCCAGCAGATCTGAGGGGGCTGGTGGAAACACCATATATTTT. Its translation is CASRSEGAGGNTIYF.

The chain couples TRBV6-1 to TRBJ2-7; 8 bases fit TRBD1. The V segment lost 5 bases and the J segment 3 bases; nucleotides outside the gene matches: 12. Germline V gene lookup returns CDR1 MNHNS and CDR2 SASEGT. The CDR3 has 16 residues. The CDR3 region has the DNA TGTGCCAGCAGTCCCGCACTCAGGACAGGGTTCTACGAGCAGTACGTC. Its protein product is CASSPALRTGFYEQYV.

In regard to this clonotype: Its ends do not fully match the called genes, so a read error is possible. This sequence joins TRBV19 and TRBJ2-1, with unresolved D. The CDR3 sequence is 15 residues long. Germline V gene lookup returns CDR1 LNHDA and CDR2 SQIVND (reference sequence). Here the CDR3 DNA reads TGTGCCAGTAGTCCGTCGGCGGTGCCGTCAAATGAGCAGTCCTTC. The encoded protein is CASSPSAVPSNEQSF.

In its sample, this clonotype was seen many times. This chain links TRBV27 with TRBJ2-1; 11 nucleotides match TRBD2. V dropped 0 bases and J dropped 5; count of bases not matched to a gene: 6. This CDR3 comprises 17 residues. Germline CDR1 reads MNHEY; CDR2 reads SMNVEV (reference sequence). CDR3 sequence reads: CASSLSLAGGFNNEQFF. For the CDR3, the DNA is TGTGCCAGCAGTTTATCCCTAGCGGGAGGCTTTAACAATGAGCAGTTCTTC.

This clonotype appeared a few times. V and J are TRBV7-6 and TRBJ2-2; D remains ambiguous. This CDR3 has 12 amino acids. Trimming stripped 3 bases from V and 7 bases from J, with 6 bases between. Germline CDR1 and CDR2: SGHVS and FNYEAQ. The CDR3 coding sequence is TGTGCCAGCAGCTTTTCGGACGGGGAGCTGTTTTTT. This sequence encodes CASSFSDGELFF.

This clonotype was detected only a few times. This chain joins TRBV6-1 and TRBJ2-7; 11 bases are a match to TRBD1. CDR3 length: 13 amino acids. Germline CDR1 and CDR2: MNHNS and SASEGT. The ends lost 10 bases at V and 4 bases at J; junction bases unmatched: 6. CDR3 sequence (DNA): TGTGCCACCGAGGGGACAGGGGGGTACGAGCAGTACTTC. It codes for CATEGTGGYEQYF.